The sequence of this TCR beta chain was determined in a study of shared clonotypes between healthy human individuals. The V end lost 0 bases, the J end lost 0 bases, and 8 bases lay between the germline ends. This CDR3 spans 14 amino acids. Looked up from germline, CDR1 is GTSNPN and CDR2 is SVGIG (reference sequence). This clone was detected only once. Naive CD8 cells lacked CD45RO, underwent positive selection for CCR7 and left out terminally differentiated effector memory CD45RA+ cells. Only in-frame clones appear in the TCRdb table, and some are missing; sequencing was by immunoSEQ multiplex PCR. The top ten clones hold around 1.2% of a sample with 1.5 million to 2.5 million clones, approximately 94% of them seen once.

This sequence originates from a man younger than 35 in good health. The sample comprised naive CD8+ T cells sorted from blood. J is TRBJ1-2 and V is TRBV30; D remains unclear. The CDR3: CAWSVYLTNYGYTF. The CDR3 nucleotides are TGTGCCTGGAGTGTCTACCTGACTAACTATGGCTACACCTTC.